Below, 21 T cell receptor beta chains from the same sample are listed, as sequenced in a study of T-cell memory formation after mild COVID-19 (dated by TCRdb to about 2021). The library was obtained by 5' RACE. The instrument was an Illumina NovaSeq 6000. The raw public reads went through TCRdb reprocessing: fastp at Q25, MiXCR clone calling, in-frame beta chains kept. Rows with one shared CDR3 protein collapse into an entry with the most common genes and DNA. For this sample the table gives about 110,000 distinct CDR3 sequences, of which approximately 15% were detected only once. Around 43% of the sample is held by the ten biggest clonotypes. The sample taken for sequencing was PBMCs or a T cell subset sorted from them (not recorded which). The receptors were gathered from a man aged 18 to 30 who had mild COVID-19 (a few samples of this study predate the infection). The sample titles of this study are shuffled in the database, so cell type and time point are left out; the donor was told from shared clones.

This clonotype was detected a few times. This chain connects TRBV6-2 or TRBV6-3 to TRBJ2-7; unclear D gene. Germline CDR1 is MNHEY and CDR2 is SVGEGT. V lost 6 bases, J lost 2 bases, and 8 bases lay in between. The CDR3 loop spans 12 amino acids. CDR3: CASRPDTYEQYF. The CDR3 DNA reads TGTGCCAGCAGACCTGACACCTACGAGCAGTACTTC.

The rearrangement uses TRBV4-1 and TRBJ2-7; 9 bases fit TRBD1. This CDR3 contains 18 residues. The V gene's germline CDR1 is MGHRA and CDR2 YSYEKL. The junction had 11 bases not matched to a gene; V was cut back by 2 bases and J by 0 bases. CDR3 region: CASSQTSLGQGSSYEQYF. As DNA, the CDR3 is TGCGCCAGCAGCCAAACATCATTAGGACAGGGGAGCTCCTACGAGCAGTACTTC.

This clonotype was counted only a few times. This sequence joins TRBV20-1 and TRBJ2-1; D remains unclear. Germline V gene data show CDR1 as DFQATT and CDR2 as SNEGSKA (reference sequence). Trimming shortened V by 6 bases and J by 10 bases, and 19 bases separated the two germline ends. The CDR3 is 13 amino acids. This CDR3 is CSARLTPGYEQFF. The CDR3 nucleotides are TGCAGTGCCCGTTTGACCCCCGGCTACGAGCAGTTCTTC.

This clonotype was counted a few times. V usage is TRBV12-3 or TRBV12-4 and J usage is TRBJ2-1, with D maybe TRBD2 (7 bases). Trimming stripped 9 bases from V and 12 bases from J, with 18 bases between. The CDR3 is 12 residues long. Here the CDR3 reads CASKGGPLGQFF. The CDR3 DNA follows: TGTGCCAGTAAGGGGGGGCCGCTCGGGCAGTTCTTC.

The CDR3: CASSLVGGAFDEQYF. CDR3 sequence (DNA): TGTGCCAGCAGTTTAGTAGGGGGCGCCTTCGACGAGCAGTACTTC. The chain recombines TRBV27 with TRBJ2-7, with 7 nucleotides matching TRBD1. J lost 5 bases, V lost 2 bases, and 9 bases had no gene match. The CDR3 has 15 amino acids. Germline values: CDR1 MNHEY, CDR2 SMNVEV (reference sequence).

This rearrangement joins TRBV7-9 to TRBJ1-4; weak D call: TRBD1 (5 bases). Germline values: CDR1 SEHNR, CDR2 FQNEAQ (reference sequence). This CDR3 is built from 15 residues. V shed 5 bases and J shed 0 bases, with 10 bases lying between them. CDR3 residues: CASSPGLSTNEKLFF. CDR3 DNA sequence: TGTGCCAGCAGCCCAGGGCTCTCAACTAATGAAAAACTGTTTTTT.

This clonotype appeared a few times. The chain is built from TRBV27 and TRBJ2-5, with a possible D match to TRBD2 (6 bases). Trimming removed 4 bases from V and 3 bases from J, with 15 bases in between. CDR1 is MNHEY and CDR2 is SMNVEV in the germline V gene (reference sequence). CDR3 size: 15 residues. The CDR3 region is CASSSGLLGEETQYF. The CDR3, as DNA: TGTGCCAGCAGTTCGGGACTCTTGGGAGAAGAGACCCAGTACTTC.

This clonotype was detected a few times. The chain combines TRBV4-1 with TRBJ2-6; the D gene is possibly TRBD1 (5 bases). The V gene lost 0 bases and the J gene lost 4 bases, with 19 bases spanning the gap. The length of the CDR3 is 19 residues. CDR1 is MGHRA and CDR2 is YSYEKL in the germline V gene. CDR3 sequence: CASSQDMTVPSTGANVLTF. DNA of the CDR3: TGCGCCAGCAGCCAAGATATGACAGTTCCCTCTACGGGGGCCAACGTCCTGACTTTC.

The chain has TRBV5-1 and TRBJ2-3; D possibly matches TRBD1 or TRBD2 (5 bases each). The CDR3 contains 15 residues. Germline lookup yields CDR1 SGHRS and CDR2 YFSETQ. Trimming cost V 1 base and J 0 bases, with 9 bases left between them. The CDR3 DNA sequence: TGCGCCAGCAGCTTGCGAGGGGCAAGCACAGATACGCAGTATTTT. The encoded protein is CASSLRGASTDTQYF.

At least ten counts were recorded for this clonotype. The rearrangement links TRBV5-1 to TRBJ2-1; 8 bases are a match to TRBD1. The V and J ends lost 8 bases and 7 bases, in that order; junction bases with no gene match: 11. In germline, CDR1 is SGHRS, CDR2 YFSETQ. The CDR3 extends over 14 amino acids. The CDR3 is CASNDRGYYNEQFF. The CDR3 DNA follows: TGCGCCAGTAACGACAGGGGATACTATAATGAGCAGTTCTTC.

V and J are TRBV6-5 and TRBJ2-5; D is ambiguous. This CDR3 spans 15 amino acids. Germline V gene lookup returns CDR1 MNHEY and CDR2 SVGAGI. Trimming left V 3 bases short and J 2 bases short, with 13 bases between. In DNA, the CDR3 is TGTGCCAGCAGTTATTTTATGGCAGAACAAGAGACCCAGTACTTC. This sequence encodes CASSYFMAEQETQYF.

J is TRBJ1-1 and V is TRBV6-5, with TRBD1 as a possible D gene (6 bases). The CDR3 length is 14 residues. V lost 6 bases and J lost 5, with 16 bases in between. CDR1 is MNHEY, CDR2 SVGAGI, per germline. The CDR3 nucleotides read TGTGCCAGCAGCCCAAGGGGGGGGTGGACTGAAGCTTTCTTT. It codes for CASSPRGGWTEAFF.

This clonotype turned up a few times. J is TRBJ2-1 and V is TRBV29-1; tentative D call: TRBD1 (6 bases). Germline V gene lookup returns CDR1 SQVTM and CDR2 ANQGSEA. V was cut by 5 bases and J by 1 base, with 12 bases left in between. The CDR3 contains 14 residues. As DNA, the CDR3 is TGCAGCGTTATGGGGGCCCAATCCTACAATGAGCAGTTCTTC. Its protein is CSVMGAQSYNEQFF.

This sequence joins TRBV20-1 and TRBJ1-2; D gene unclear. The V end was cut by 0 bases, the J end by 5 bases, with 13 bases between. The CDR3 covers 14 residues. CDR1 is DFQATT, CDR2 SNEGSKA, per germline (reference sequence). This CDR3 is CSARDLGLAYGYTF. The CDR3 nucleotides read TGCAGTGCTAGAGATCTGGGTTTGGCATATGGCTACACCTTC.

This clonotype was detected once. The chain couples TRBV9 to TRBJ2-2; D possibly corresponds to TRBD1 (6 bases). The CDR3 has 17 residues. Trimming stripped 4 bases from V and 4 bases from J, with 20 bases between. Germline assignment: CDR1 SGDLS and CDR2 YYNGEE. The CDR3 here is CASSSPRGGGITGELFF. DNA of the CDR3: TGTGCCAGCAGCTCCCCCAGGGGCGGCGGCATCACCGGGGAGCTGTTTTTT.

This chain connects TRBV28 to TRBJ1-6, with D possibly being TRBD1 (6 bases). The CDR3 loop spans 15 amino acids. CDR1 MDHEN and CDR2 SYDVKM come from the germline V gene. Trimming shortened V by 6 bases and J by 11 bases, and 20 bases separated the two germline ends. CDR3 residues: CASRLQGHPGAPLHF. The CDR3 nucleotides are TGTGCCAGCAGACTACAGGGCCACCCGGGTGCACCCCTCCACTTT.

This clonotype was observed a few times. V usage is TRBV6-5 and J usage is TRBJ2-1; 8 nucleotides match TRBD2. The CDR3 has 15 residues. V dropped 0 bases and J dropped 6; count of bases not matched to a gene: 4. The germline CDR1 and CDR2 sequences are MNHEY and SVGAGI. CDR3 sequence reads: CASSYSTSVTNEQFF. Written as DNA, the CDR3 is TGTGCCAGCAGTTACTCGACTAGCGTTACCAATGAGCAGTTCTTC.

J is TRBJ1-5 and V is TRBV5-1, with TRBD1 identical over 10 bases. Trimming removed 0 bases from V and 5 bases from J; junction bases left unmatched: 2. This CDR3 region has 15 residues. The germline V gene has CDR1 SGHRS and CDR2 YFSETQ. The CDR3 DNA reads as TGCGCCAGCAGCTTGGGGACAGGGGGTGATCAGCCCCAGCATTTT. This codes for CASSLGTGGDQPQHF.

The chain employs TRBV20-1 and TRBJ2-1, with 7 bases fitting TRBD2. Unmatched junction bases numbered 10, after V lost 0 bases and J lost 8 bases. CDR1 and CDR2 from the germline V gene are DFQATT and SNEGSKA (reference sequence). CDR3 size: 15 residues. CDR3 sequence reads: CSARDPVPRGYEQFF. CDR3 DNA: TGCAGTGCTAGAGATCCGGTCCCGCGGGGGTATGAGCAGTTCTTC.

This chain links TRBV4-3 with TRBJ1-5; 8 bases agree with TRBD1. The CDR3 extends over 13 amino acids. V lost 8 bases, J lost 2 bases, and 2 bases stayed unmatched. In germline, CDR1 is LGHNA, CDR2 YSLEER. CDR3 bases: TGCGCCAGCGGACAGGGCGGCAATCAGCCCCAGCATTTT. Translated, it gives CASGQGGNQPQHF.

This clonotype has only a few counts. This rearrangement joins TRBV29-1 to TRBJ1-1; 12 bases are shared with TRBD1. The CDR3 consists of 16 residues. The V gene's germline CDR1 is SQVTM and CDR2 ANQGSEA. Germline trimming cut 6 bases from V and 1 base from J; bases unmatched to any gene: 9. CDR3 in DNA: TGCAGCGTCGCCCCGGGACAGGGGGCCCCGAACACTGAAGCTTTCTTT. Its protein is CSVAPGQGAPNTEAFF.